This entry lists 15 T cell receptor beta chains sequenced from one sample in a study of T cells in Graves' hyperthyroidism and ophthalmopathy. From RNA transcripts, TCR beta CDR3 regions were amplified. The study used the HTBI primer set for a first-round RT-PCR of the TCR CDR3. TCRdb reprocessed the multiplex PCR reads via MiXCR and lists one record per CDR3 protein. The repertoire consists of hundreds of thousands of distinct CDR3 sequences, with roughly 17% occurring once and the leading ten covering approximately 18%. Sequenced: blood. The receptors here all came from a woman in her late teens or twenties with Graves' ophthalmopathy.

In its sample, this clonotype was seen many times. The rearrangement uses TRBV29-1 and TRBJ2-1; D is unresolved. The V end lost 4 bases, the J end lost 6 bases, and 10 bases lay between the germline ends. This CDR3 contains 12 residues. The germline V gene has CDR1 SQVTM and CDR2 ANQGSEA. Here the CDR3 reads CSVVPPSNEQFF. DNA of the CDR3: TGCAGCGTTGTACCCCCAAGCAATGAGCAGTTCTTC.

There are a few counts of this clonotype. The gene calls are TRBV27 and TRBJ2-7; either TRBD1 or TRBD2 may supply D (5 bases each). Per the germline V gene, CDR1 is MNHEY and CDR2 is SMNVEV (reference sequence). The CDR3 totals 12 residues. The V end lost 2 bases, the J end lost 6 bases, and 8 bases lay between the germline ends. CDR3 in DNA: TGTGCCAGCAGTTTAGAAGGGACCGAGCAGTACTTC. Residues: CASSLEGTEQYF.

The genes are TRBV20-1 and TRBJ1-1; D may be TRBD1 (6 bases). Germline CDR1 and CDR2: DFQATT and SNEGSKA (reference sequence). This CDR3 is built from 13 residues. V dropped 6 bases and J dropped 0 bases, with 11 bases sitting between them. CDR3 in amino acids: CSARDTLNTEAFF. DNA of the CDR3: TGCAGTGCAAGGGACACCCTGAACACTGAAGCTTTCTTT.

This clonotype occurred many times. The CDR3 bases are TGTGCCAGCAGCTTAGATCGGTCAGGGATCCTGAACACTGAAGCTTTCTTT. Residues: CASSLDRSGILNTEAFF. The V gene is TRBV11-3, the J gene TRBJ1-1; a weak D match, TRBD1 (5 bases). V lost 0 bases and J lost 0, with 14 bases in between. The CDR3 is 17 residues long. Germline V CDR1 and CDR2: SGHNT, YENEEA. The variable domain in full, with the rest retrieved from reference TRBV11-3 and TRBJ1-1, is EAGVVQSPRYKIIEKKQPVAFWCNPISGHNTLYWYLQNLGQGPELLIRYENEEAVDDSQLPKDRFSAERLKGVDSTLKIQPAELGDSAVYLCASSLDRSGILNTEAFFGQGTRLTVV.

This clonotype was counted many times. V usage is TRBV30 and J usage is TRBJ2-2; 14 nucleotides agree with TRBD2. Unmatched junction bases numbered 6, after V lost 7 bases and J lost 5 bases. CDR3 length equals 15 residues. In germline, CDR1 is GTSNPN, CDR2 SVGIG (reference sequence). The chain's CDR3 is CAFIRLAGGTGELFF. In DNA, the CDR3 is TGTGCCTTCATTCGACTAGCGGGGGGGACCGGGGAGCTGTTTTTT.

Comment on this clonotype: A read error may account for a junction end that differs from germline. The chain uses TRBV28 and TRBJ2-7, with 8 bases lining up with TRBD2. This CDR3 contains 13 residues. The germline V gene encodes CDR1 MDHEN and CDR2 SYDVKM. CDR3 loop: CASSSAGAYKQYF. DNA for the CDR3: TGTGCCAGCAGTTCAGCGGGGGCCTACAAGCAGTACTTC.

This clonotype was observed at least ten times. This sequence joins TRBV6-1 and TRBJ1-5; the match to TRBD1 covers 8 bases. This CDR3 is 15 amino acids long. Germline trimming cut 4 bases from V and 7 bases from J; bases unmatched to any gene: 9. CDR1 is MNHNS and CDR2 is SASEGT in the germline V gene. CDR3 loop: CASSGQTGTGQPQHF. CDR3 coding DNA: TGTGCCAGCAGTGGCCAGACAGGGACAGGACAGCCCCAGCATTTT.

This clonotype was detected only a few times. The chain recombines TRBV6-6 with TRBJ2-2, with 8 bases fitting TRBD2. Germline CDR1 MNHNY, CDR2 SVGAGI (reference sequence). Trimming cost V 0 bases and J 0 bases; bases outside gene matches: 12. The CDR3 is made up of 20 amino acids. The CDR3 region has the DNA TGTGCCAGCAGTTACTCGTTTCCCAGCGGGAGTTCTTCGAACACCGGGGAGCTGTTTTTT. Amino acids: CASSYSFPSGSSSNTGELFF.

The table lists this clonotype with many counts. The J gene is TRBJ2-2, the V gene TRBV29-1, with a tentative D call TRBD2 (6 bases). The CDR3 totals 13 residues. Trimming removed 7 bases from V and 7 bases from J, with 16 bases in between. The germline gives CDR1 SQVTM, CDR2 ANQGSEA. The CDR3 nucleotides are TGCAGCGGAAGGATTACTAGCTACGGGGAGCTGTTTTTT. Its translation: CSGRITSYGELFF.

Ten or more counts support this clonotype. This rearrangement joins TRBV6-1 to TRBJ2-1; 11 nucleotides align to TRBD1. The ends lost 5 bases at V and 7 bases at J; junction bases unmatched: 7. The CDR3 consists of 15 residues. Germline lookup yields CDR1 MNHNS and CDR2 SASEGT. The CDR3, as DNA: TGTGCCAGCAGTTCCCGGACAGGGGGCCTGAATGAGCAGTTCTTC. Residues: CASSSRTGGLNEQFF.

This clonotype was recorded many times. The chain is built from TRBV29-1 and TRBJ2-1; 7 bases align to TRBD2. Germline CDR1 SQVTM, CDR2 ANQGSEA. This CDR3 has 11 amino acids. V lost 6 bases and J lost 10; bases outside the gene matches: 6. CDR3 nucleotides: TGCAGCGTAGTCCTAGCGGAAGAGCAGTTCTTC. This encodes CSVVLAEEQFF.

This clonotype was counted a few times. This chain links TRBV3-1 with TRBJ2-1; 9 positions agree with TRBD1. The V gene end was trimmed by 1 base and the J gene end by 14 bases; junction bases not matched to a gene: 9. The CDR3 sequence is 14 residues long. Germline lookup yields CDR1 LGHDT and CDR2 YNNKEL (reference sequence). The CDR3 DNA is TGTGCCAGCAGCCAAGGGGGACAGGGATTTCGGAAGTTCTTC. It encodes CASSQGGQGFRKFF.

This clonotype was seen a few times. This chain connects TRBV7-6 to TRBJ2-3; 15 bases are a match to TRBD2. CDR1 and CDR2 (germline): SGHVS, FNYEAQ. V gave up 3 bases and J gave up 4 bases; unmatched junction bases: 5. This CDR3 contains 17 residues. CDR3 residues: CASSLGLAGGRPDTQYF. The CDR3 nucleotides read TGTGCCAGCAGCTTGGGACTAGCGGGGGGCCGCCCAGATACGCAGTATTTT.

Of note for this clonotype: At one boundary the junction diverges from the germline segment, which might be a read error. The gene calls are TRBV19 and TRBJ1-1; D is unclear. CDR3 length equals 12 residues. Germline V gene lookup returns CDR1 LNHDA and CDR2 SQIVND (reference sequence). CDR3 nucleotides: TGTGCCGGTAGTATAGGCTACACAGAAGCTTTCTTT. Encoded protein: CAGSIGYTEAFF.

This clonotype was counted only a few times. This chain's CDR3 is CASSSYYSGTGAGGANVLTF. DNA for the CDR3: TGTGCCAGCAGCTCCTACTACTCCGGGACAGGGGCGGGTGGGGCCAACGTCCTGACTTTC. The J gene is TRBJ2-6, the V gene TRBV11-2; TRBD1 matches at 10 bases. Trimming cost V 4 bases and J 3 bases; bases outside gene matches: 15. Germline assignment: CDR1 SGHAT and CDR2 FQNNGV. CDR3 size: 20 residues.